The T cell receptor (beta chain) under discussion was sequenced for a study of pediatric ulcerative colitis (dated by TCRdb to between 2017 and 2020). Study-level background: Among the ulcerative colitis patients, about seven had pancolitis and two had left-sided colitis, and histology in every patient was consistent with ulcerative colitis. From nine newly diagnosed, treatment-naive pediatric ulcerative colitis patients and a few non-IBD control children, paired blood and rectal samples were collected. The Pediatric Ulcerative Colitis Activity Index classified a couple of patients as having mild disease, several as having moderate disease and three as having acute severe colitis. The paper as a whole reports these results and caveats: Significantly higher autologous blood-rectal clonal overlap was found in ulcerative colitis patients than in controls, which suggested increased T cell trafficking to inflamed tissue. For technical reasons, blood samples from a couple of patients gave substantially fewer templates, and these samples were excluded from the blood-rectal overlap analysis. A couple of rectal CDR3 clonotypes were detected in all ulcerative colitis patients and were not detected in any of the controls. Controls, mild-moderate and acute severe colitis patients were separated by rectal repertoire features, and reduced rectal diversity due to clonal expansions was observed in acute severe colitis. Only a handful of individuals were included in the healthy control group, which was small. Because repertoires came from total lymphocyte DNA, patterns in rare subsets such as regulatory T cells may not be reflected.

Using the immunoSEQ TRB Survey service, rearranged CDR3 beta regions were amplified from genomic DNA with multiplex V and J primers. Survey-level sequencing depth of up to 500,000 reads per sample was used to keep depth equal across samples. The libraries were purified and pooled, then sequenced using Illumina technology. As for the original processing: Productive clonality, sample overlap, pairwise scatters, CDR3 beta length, V/D/J gene usage and productiveness were all assessed with the immunoSEQ online tools. Calculated diversity was defined as the number of unique rearrangements divided by total templates times 100, and Shannon and Simpson indices were additionally computed. Z-score normalized data were analyzed by principal component analysis with the R prcomp function and the ggbiplot package. Morisita's index was used to quantify blood-rectal clonal overlap within each subject. TCRdb re-hosts the immuneACCESS table, in-frame sequences only. Its copies lack some clones; in the studies checked, an unresolved V gene accounts for under half of them, and the cause for the rest is not known. V and J calls and clone size are those listed in that table; D and trimming were worked out from the DNA. The sample profile shows about 36,000 clones; roughly 85% of them were found once. The ten top clones hold around 23% of the sample.

This clone was detected a few times. Its recognized antigen is unknown. The record has no base qualities; no much larger clone is one base away. Counted from cysteine to phenylalanine, this CDR3 has 14 amino acids. Here the CDR3 DNA is all that survives: 42 bases in frame from base 1. Per the germline V gene, SGHTA is the CDR1 and FQGNSA is the CDR2. Deletion took 5 bases off V and 8 bases off J, with a span of 15 bases between the germline ends. Ulcerative colitis patients had received no immunosuppressive medication before the diagnostic colonoscopy. Blood was sampled at the same time as the colonoscopy. The Wizard kit (Promega) was used to extract genomic DNA from blood and intestinal samples.

The sample comprised blood. Here the chain combines TRBV7-2 and TRBJ1-4; the D gene identity is not certain. The receptor was derived from a girl aged 10 to 17 with moderate ulcerative colitis. The nucleotides are TGTGCCAGCAGCCCTCCCCGGCGCGGGGAAAAACTGTTTTTT. The resulting protein is CASSPPRRGEKLFF. When the CDR3 is completed using the reference TRBV7-2 and TRBJ1-4 genes on either side, the full variable domain is GAGVSQSPSNKVTEKGKDVELRCDPISGHTALYWYRQSLGQGLEFLIYFQGNSAPDKSGLPSDRFSAERTGGSVSTLTIQRTQQEDSAVYLCASSPPRRGEKLFFGSGTQLSVL.